This entry lists 8 T cell receptor beta chains sequenced from one sample in a study of identical twins. From the 5' RACE reads, TCRdb called clonotypes with MiXCR, one entry per CDR3 protein. The table includes about 720,000 distinct CDR3 sequences, roughly 20% detected once. This sample also appeared in a second study, on T cells expressing NK-cell markers.

The sequenced sample consisted of PBMCs. The receptors were gathered from a woman aged 18-30 years in good health.

The chain uses TRBV6-1 and TRBJ2-7; tentative D call: TRBD1 (6 bases). CDR1 is MNHNS and CDR2 is SASEGT in the germline V gene. V was pared by 4 bases and J by 3 bases, with 16 bases between. This CDR3 is built from 15 residues. The CDR3 region is CASSGGQIWVYEQYF. CDR3 nucleotide sequence: TGTGCCAGCAGTGGTGGACAGATCTGGGTCTACGAGCAGTACTTC.

The V and J genes are TRBV5-1 and TRBJ1-1; D possibly corresponds to TRBD1 (5 bases). CDR3 length: 16 residues. V was clipped by 4 bases and J by 1 base, with 17 bases between them. Germline-derived CDR1 and CDR2 are SGHRS and YFSETQ. Here the CDR3 reads CASSPGERGRNTEAFF. The CDR3 DNA reads TGCGCCAGCAGCCCGGGGGAGAGAGGTCGGAACACTGAAGCTTTCTTT.

V usage is TRBV12-3 or TRBV12-4 and J usage is TRBJ2-7; D assignment may be TRBD1 or TRBD2 (5 bases each). V gave up 3 bases and J gave up 5 bases, with 11 bases separating them. The CDR3 totals 13 residues. In DNA form, the CDR3 reads TGTGCCAGCAGTTTGAGGGGTGAGAACGAGCAGTACTTC. It is translated as CASSLRGENEQYF.

The chain carries TRBV7-8 and TRBJ2-5, with 12 bases that match TRBD2. Germline lookup yields CDR1 SGHVS and CDR2 FQNEAQ. CDR3 size: 18 residues. Trimming removed 2 bases from V and 1 base from J; junction bases left unmatched: 8. The CDR3 here is CASSLPFLAGGIQETQYF. CDR3 bases: TGTGCCAGCAGCTTACCGTTCCTAGCGGGAGGGATCCAAGAGACCCAGTACTTC.

The J gene is TRBJ2-1, the V gene TRBV11-3; D is perhaps TRBD2 (6 bases). Germline CDR1 reads SGHNT; CDR2 reads YENEEA. V lost 4 bases and J 5 bases, leaving 15 bases between the germline ends. This CDR3 is built from 15 residues. The CDR3 nucleotides read TGTGCCAGCAGCTCCAGACTAGTATACAACAATGAGCAGTTCTTC. Protein sequence: CASSSRLVYNNEQFF.

This chain links TRBV19 with TRBJ2-7, with 7 bases fitting TRBD2. CDR3 length: 16 residues. Trimming cost V 3 bases and J 5 bases; bases outside gene matches: 13. CDR1 LNHDA and CDR2 SQIVND come from the germline V gene (reference sequence). The CDR3 nucleotides are TGTGCCAGTAGTATCTTCCTGCAGGCGGGGGTGGACGAGCAGTACTTC. It codes for CASSIFLQAGVDEQYF.

The table lists this clonotype with a few counts. V and J are TRBV4-2 and TRBJ2-6; no clear D gene. Germline-derived CDR1 and CDR2 are LGHNA and YNFKEQ. V was trimmed by 0 bases and J by 0 bases, leaving 9 bases between them. This CDR3 comprises 17 residues. The CDR3: CASSQDRRISGANVLTF. Written as DNA, the CDR3 is TGTGCCAGCAGCCAAGATCGTCGGATCTCTGGGGCCAACGTCCTGACTTTC.

This chain joins TRBV27 and TRBJ2-2; 7 positions agree with TRBD2. The CDR3 extends over 16 amino acids. Germline values: CDR1 MNHEY, CDR2 SMNVEV (reference sequence). J was trimmed by 1 base and V by 5 bases; bases with no gene match: 7. DNA of the CDR3: TGTGCCAGCAGTCAGCTGGGGGGGATGAACACCGGGGAGCTGTTTTTT. Protein product: CASSQLGGMNTGELFF.